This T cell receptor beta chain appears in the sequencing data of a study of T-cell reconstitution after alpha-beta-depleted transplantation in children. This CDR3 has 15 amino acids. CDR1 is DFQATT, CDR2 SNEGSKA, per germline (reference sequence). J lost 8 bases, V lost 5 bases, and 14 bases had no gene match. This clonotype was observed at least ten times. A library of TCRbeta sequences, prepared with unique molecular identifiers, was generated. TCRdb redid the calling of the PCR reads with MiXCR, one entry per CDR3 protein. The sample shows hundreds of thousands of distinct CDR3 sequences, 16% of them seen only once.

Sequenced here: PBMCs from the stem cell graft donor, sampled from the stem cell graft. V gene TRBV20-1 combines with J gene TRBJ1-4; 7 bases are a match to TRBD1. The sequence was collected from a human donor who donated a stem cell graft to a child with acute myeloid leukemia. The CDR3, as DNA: TGCAGTGCTCAGAAACAGGGGAAAGGGGGGGAAAAACTGTTTTTT. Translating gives CSAQKQGKGGEKLFF.